One sample yielded the 9 T cell receptor beta chains listed below, sequenced in a study of human T cells and chemical hapten exposure. TCRdb re-called the RACE reads with MiXCR, one entry per CDR3 protein. The table lists 80,000 or so distinct CDR3 sequences, roughly 10% of them singletons, with 3.5% to 4.5% in the top ten. Time point: patch test 1, 2 weeks after DPC sensitization. Specified treatment: therapeutic diphenylcyclopropenone sensitization with weekly scalp DPC. The sequencing used whole blood, collected in connection with sensitization to the hapten diphenylcyclopropenone (DPC). All receptors come from a woman in her fifties or sixties with alopecia areata. Some clones in this sample may be carry-over from other donors' samples.

This sequence joins TRBV7-8 and TRBJ2-3; the D gene is possibly TRBD1 (5 bases). V gave up 1 base and J gave up 4 bases, with 18 bases separating them. The CDR3 runs 17 residues. Germline CDR1 and CDR2: SGHVS and FQNEAQ. The CDR3 bases are TGTGCCAGCAGCTTAGTGTTAGGGGCCCGCGGAGCAGATACGCAGTATTTT. This encodes CASSLVLGARGADTQYF.

This clonotype was seen repeatedly, ten times or more. The chain joins TRBV7-9 to TRBJ2-2; D is uncertain. The CDR3 totals 14 residues. Germline CDR1 reads SEHNR; CDR2 reads FQNEAQ (reference sequence). V was trimmed by 6 bases and J by 0 bases, leaving 8 bases between them. This chain's CDR3 is CASRGGANTGELFF. CDR3 DNA sequence: TGTGCCAGCAGGGGTGGGGCGAACACCGGGGAGCTGTTTTTT.

This clonotype was detected a few times. The gene calls are TRBV24-1 and TRBJ2-1, with a possible D match to TRBD2 (6 bases). CDR1 and CDR2 from the germline V gene are KGHDR and SFDVKD. There are 14 residues in the CDR3. Trimming took 9 bases from V and 4 from J, leaving 15 bases between them. CDR3 in amino acids: CATSTTSEYNEQFF. CDR3 bases: TGTGCCACCTCTACGACTAGTGAGTACAATGAGCAGTTCTTC.

The gene calls are TRBV11-2 and TRBJ1-1, with a weak D call TRBD1 (5 bases). The CDR3 is 15 amino acids. The V end lost 5 bases, the J end lost 3 bases, and 16 bases lay between the germline ends. From germline, CDR1 is SGHAT and CDR2 FQNNGV. This CDR3 is CASSPRAGGDTEAFF. In DNA, the CDR3 is TGTGCCAGCAGCCCCCGGGCCGGGGGGGACACTGAAGCTTTCTTT. Combining the CDR3 with reference TRBV11-2 and TRBJ1-1 gives the whole variable domain EAGVAQSPRYKIIEKRQSVAFWCNPISGHATLYWYQQILGQGPKLLIQFQNNGVVDDSQLPKDRFSAERLKGVDSTLKIQPAKLEDSAVYLCASSPRAGGDTEAFFGQGTRLTVV.

Points on this clonotype: Being one base from a much bigger clone, this may be a read error. CDR3 sequence (DNA): TGTGCCTGGAGTGGACCGGGACAGGGTCAGGATTATGGCAATCAGCCCCAGCATTTT. Translated: CAWSGPGQGQDYGNQPQHF. The chain has TRBV30 and TRBJ1-5; 9 nucleotides line up with TRBD1. CDR3 length equals 19 residues. Germline V gives CDR1 GTSNPN, CDR2 SVGIG (reference sequence). Trimming took 1 base from V and 2 from J; bases not matched to a gene: 15. The full variable domain, with the rest looked up from reference TRBV30 and TRBJ1-5, is SQTIHQWPATLVQPVGSPLSLECTVEGTSNPNLYWYRQAAGRGLQLLFYSVGIGQISSEVPQNLSASRPQDRQFILSSKKLLLSDSGFYLCAWSGPGQGQDYGNQPQHFGDGTRLSIL.

This clonotype was counted at least ten times. The chain has TRBV9 and TRBJ1-1, with D perhaps TRBD1 (5 bases). The CDR3 contains 11 residues. The germline gives CDR1 SGDLS, CDR2 YYNGEE. Trimming stripped 4 bases from V and 10 bases from J, with 11 bases between. Here the CDR3 DNA reads TGTGCCAGCAGCCCGCTTCAGGGAGCTTTCTTT. This gives the protein CASSPLQGAFF.

This clonotype appeared many times. The genes are TRBV7-2 and TRBJ2-1; TRBD2 matches at 11 bases. The length of the CDR3 is 16 residues. Germline trimming cut 6 bases from V and 5 bases from J; bases unmatched to any gene: 9. Germline V gene sequence: CDR1 SGHTA, CDR2 FQGNSA. The CDR3 region is CASSPRTSGFDNEQFF. The CDR3 DNA reads as TGTGCCAGCAGTCCCAGGACTAGCGGGTTCGACAATGAGCAGTTCTTC.

The table lists this clonotype with many counts. This sequence joins TRBV7-6 and TRBJ1-5; D perhaps matches TRBD1 (6 bases). This CDR3 has 15 amino acids. Looked up from germline, CDR1 is SGHVS and CDR2 is FNYEAQ. V was trimmed by 5 bases and J by 4 bases, leaving 15 bases between them. CDR3 in amino acids: CASSEGVAGNQPQHF. The CDR3 nucleotides are TGTGCCAGCAGCGAGGGGGTGGCGGGAAATCAGCCCCAGCATTTT.

The rearrangement uses TRBV11-2 and TRBJ2-5; possibly TRBD1 or TRBD2 for D (5 bases each). Germline CDR1 and CDR2: SGHAT and FQNNGV. The CDR3 spans 11 residues. V was clipped by 4 bases and J by 5 bases, with 5 bases between them. In nucleotides, the CDR3 is TGTGCCAGCAGCTGGGGGGAGACCCAGTACTTC. Protein product: CASSWGETQYF. The full variable domain, with the rest looked up from reference TRBV11-2 and TRBJ2-5, is EAGVAQSPRYKIIEKRQSVAFWCNPISGHATLYWYQQILGQGPKLLIQFQNNGVVDDSQLPKDRFSAERLKGVDSTLKIQPAKLEDSAVYLCASSWGETQYFGPGTRLLVL.